This T cell receptor (beta chain) was recovered during a study of Graves' ophthalmopathy and Graves' hyperthyroidism. This clonotype was counted at least ten times. Transcripts of RNA were the source for amplifying TCR beta CDR3 regions. The authors performed first-round RT-PCR with HTBI primers and then a second-round multiplex PCR. Using its own MiXCR run on the multiplex PCR reads, TCRdb lists one record per CDR3 protein. The sample carries hundreds of thousands of distinct CDR3 sequences, approximately 15% recorded once. CDR3 length equals 15 residues. The germline V gene has CDR1 MNHNS and CDR2 SASEGT. Trimming shortened V by 7 bases and J by 4 bases, and 16 bases separated the two germline ends.

The sample was blood. The chain recombines TRBV6-1 with TRBJ2-2; TRBD2 is a possible D gene (7 bases). The TCR comes from a woman aged 25-40 years with Graves' ophthalmopathy. CDR3: CASTEGGGLTGELFF. In nucleotides, the CDR3 is TGTGCCAGCACCGAAGGGGGGGGCCTCACCGGGGAGCTGTTTTTT.